This TCR beta chain was documented in a study of CXCR3-negative and CXCR3-positive naive CD8 T cells. Overall study findings and caveats: TRB CDR3 properties were used to infer TCR strength, and surface CD5 was comparable between naive subsets. More hydrophobic TRB CDR3s were found in CXCR3-positive naive cells than in CXCR3-negative naive cells. Naive CXCR3-negative cells resembled naive CXCR3-positive cells in TRBV-TRBJ usage; memory cells differed. For memory CD8+ cells diversity was much lower, but both naive subsets had comparably high diversity.

The CDR3 extends over 19 amino acids. About this clonotype itself: Its matching antigen is unknown.

All TRB cDNA libraries came from 5' RACE performed with UMI labels. No DNA is given; TCRdb re-called the 5' RACE reads and lists each CDR3 protein once. The table for this sample gives some 150,000 distinct CDR3 sequences. The sequenced sample was naive CXCR3+ CD8+ T cells from blood. Subset indicated: CD45RO-CCR7+CD27+CD95- naive CD8+ T cells expressing CXCR3 (TNR3+). The chain recombines TRBV12-3 or TRBV12-4 with TRBJ1-6; TCRdb names TRBD1, which stays unverified in the absence of DNA. The clonotype comes from a human donor in good health. Some clones in this sample may be carry-over from other donors' samples. The chain's CDR3 is CDPIASGGRHFSYNSPLHF.